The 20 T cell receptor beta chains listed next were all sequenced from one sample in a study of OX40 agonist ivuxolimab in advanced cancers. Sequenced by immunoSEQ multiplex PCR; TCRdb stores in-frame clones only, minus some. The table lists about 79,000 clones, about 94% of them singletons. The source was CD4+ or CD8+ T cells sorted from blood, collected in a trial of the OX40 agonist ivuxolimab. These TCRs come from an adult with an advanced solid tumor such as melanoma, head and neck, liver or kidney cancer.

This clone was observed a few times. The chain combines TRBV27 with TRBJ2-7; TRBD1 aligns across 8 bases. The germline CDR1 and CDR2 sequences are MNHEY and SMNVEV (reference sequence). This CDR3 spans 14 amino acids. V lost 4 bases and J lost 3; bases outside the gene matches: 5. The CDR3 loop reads CASSSGQDYYEQYF. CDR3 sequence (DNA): TGTGCCAGCAGTTCGGGACAGGATTACTACGAGCAGTACTTC.

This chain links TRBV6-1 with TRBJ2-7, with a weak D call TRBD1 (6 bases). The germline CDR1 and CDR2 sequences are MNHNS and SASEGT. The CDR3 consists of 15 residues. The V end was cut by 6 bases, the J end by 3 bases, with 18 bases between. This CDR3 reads CASSPSAGAFYEQYF. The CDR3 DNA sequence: TGTGCCAGCAGCCCATCGGCAGGGGCCTTCTACGAGCAGTACTTC.

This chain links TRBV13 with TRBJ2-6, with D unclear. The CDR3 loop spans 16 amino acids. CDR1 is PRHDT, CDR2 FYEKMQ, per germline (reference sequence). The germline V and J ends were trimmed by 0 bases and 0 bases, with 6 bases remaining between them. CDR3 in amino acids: CASSLGLTSGANVLTF. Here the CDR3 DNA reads TGTGCCAGCAGCTTAGGCCTGACCTCTGGGGCCAACGTCCTGACTTTC.

The DNA for the CDR3 is TGTGCCAGAATCCAGAGGGCTGGGCGTCAGCCCCAGCATTTT. Residues: CARIQRAGRQPQHF. This chain joins TRBV28 and TRBJ1-5, with D unclear. V lost 9 bases to trimming and J lost 6 bases, with 18 bases between them. Germline V gene lookup returns CDR1 MDHEN and CDR2 SYDVKM. CDR3 length: 14 amino acids.

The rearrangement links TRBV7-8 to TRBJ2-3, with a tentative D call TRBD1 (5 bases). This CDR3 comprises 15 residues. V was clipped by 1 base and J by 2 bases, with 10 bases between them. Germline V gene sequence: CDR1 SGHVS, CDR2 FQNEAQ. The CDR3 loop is CASSLGAGLTDTQYF. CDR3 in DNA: TGTGCCAGCAGCTTAGGGGCAGGGCTCACAGATACGCAGTATTTT.

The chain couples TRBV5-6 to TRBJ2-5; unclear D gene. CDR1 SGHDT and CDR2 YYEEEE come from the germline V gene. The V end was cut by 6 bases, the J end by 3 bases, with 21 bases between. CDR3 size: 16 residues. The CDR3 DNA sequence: TGTGCCAGCACCGAAACCCTAGGTTTTGGGGAAGAGACCCAGTACTTC. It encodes CASTETLGFGEETQYF.

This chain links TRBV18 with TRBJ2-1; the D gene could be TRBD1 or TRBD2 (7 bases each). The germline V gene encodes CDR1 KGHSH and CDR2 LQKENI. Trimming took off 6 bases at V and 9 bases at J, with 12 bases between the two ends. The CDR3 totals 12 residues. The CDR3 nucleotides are TGTGCCAGCTCCCCAGGGGGGGGTGAGCAGTTCTTC. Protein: CASSPGGGEQFF.

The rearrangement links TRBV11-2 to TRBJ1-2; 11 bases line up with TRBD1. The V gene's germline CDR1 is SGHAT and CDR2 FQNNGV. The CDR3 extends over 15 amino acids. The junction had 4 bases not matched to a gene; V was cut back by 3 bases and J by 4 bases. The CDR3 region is CASSFGTGGSYGYTF. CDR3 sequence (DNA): TGTGCCAGCAGCTTCGGGACAGGGGGTTCCTATGGCTACACCTTC.

The CDR3: CASSFWGEGTDTQYF. CDR3 bases: TGTGCCAGCAGCTTTTGGGGAGAAGGGACAGATACGCAGTATTTT. The rearrangement uses TRBV7-9 and TRBJ2-3; maybe TRBD2 (5 bases). The V end lost 3 bases, the J end lost 3 bases, and 13 bases lay between the germline ends. Germline V gene sequence: CDR1 SEHNR, CDR2 FQNEAQ (reference sequence). The CDR3 consists of 15 residues.

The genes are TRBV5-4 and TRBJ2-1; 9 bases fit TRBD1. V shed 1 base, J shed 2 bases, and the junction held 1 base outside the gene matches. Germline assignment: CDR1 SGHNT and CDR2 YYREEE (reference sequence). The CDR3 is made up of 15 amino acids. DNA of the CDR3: TGTGCCAGCAGCTTGAGACAGGGGGCCTACAATGAGCAGTTCTTC. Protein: CASSLRQGAYNEQFF.

CDR3 protein: CSVRDRAGGYTF. The CDR3 DNA reads as TGCAGCGTTCGAGACAGGGCGGGTGGCTACACCTTC. The chain carries TRBV29-1 and TRBJ1-2; 7 bases align to TRBD1. In germline, CDR1 is SQVTM, CDR2 ANQGSEA. J was trimmed by 7 bases and V by 5 bases; bases with no gene match: 7. The CDR3 length is 12 residues.

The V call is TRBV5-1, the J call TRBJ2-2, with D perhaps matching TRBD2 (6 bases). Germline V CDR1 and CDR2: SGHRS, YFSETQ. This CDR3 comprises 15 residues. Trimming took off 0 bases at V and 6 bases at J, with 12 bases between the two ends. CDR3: CASSLGTTVAGELFF. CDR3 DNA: TGCGCCAGCAGCTTGGGGACTACGGTGGCCGGGGAGCTGTTTTTT.

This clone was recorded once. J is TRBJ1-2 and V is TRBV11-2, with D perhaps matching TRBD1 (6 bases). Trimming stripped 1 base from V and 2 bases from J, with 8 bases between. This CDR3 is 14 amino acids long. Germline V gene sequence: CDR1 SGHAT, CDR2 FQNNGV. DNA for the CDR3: TGTGCCAGCAGCTTAGGGGGGGCCAACTATGGCTACACCTTC. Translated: CASSLGGANYGYTF.

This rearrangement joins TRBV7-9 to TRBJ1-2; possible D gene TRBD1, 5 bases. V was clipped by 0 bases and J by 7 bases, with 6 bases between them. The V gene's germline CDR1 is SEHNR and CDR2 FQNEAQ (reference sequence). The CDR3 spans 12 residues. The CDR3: CASSLAGGGYTF. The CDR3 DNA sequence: TGTGCCAGCAGCTTAGCCGGGGGTGGCTACACCTTC.

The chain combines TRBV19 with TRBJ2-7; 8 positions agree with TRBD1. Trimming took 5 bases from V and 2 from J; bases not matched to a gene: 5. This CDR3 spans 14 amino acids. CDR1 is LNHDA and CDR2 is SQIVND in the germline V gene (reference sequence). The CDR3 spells CASSPSTGAYEQYF. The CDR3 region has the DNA TGTGCCAGTAGTCCGTCGACAGGGGCCTACGAGCAGTACTTC.

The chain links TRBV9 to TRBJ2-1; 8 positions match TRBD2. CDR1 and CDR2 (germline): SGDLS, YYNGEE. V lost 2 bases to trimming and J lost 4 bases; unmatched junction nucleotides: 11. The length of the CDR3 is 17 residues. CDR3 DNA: TGTGCCAGCAGCGTTGGGGCCGGACTAGCTTCATACAATGAGCAGTTCTTC. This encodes CASSVGAGLASYNEQFF.

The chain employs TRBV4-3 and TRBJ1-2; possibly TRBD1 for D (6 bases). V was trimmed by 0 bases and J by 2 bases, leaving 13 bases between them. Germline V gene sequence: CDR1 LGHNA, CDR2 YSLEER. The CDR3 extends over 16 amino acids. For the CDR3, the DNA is TGCGCCAGCAGCCAAGATGCCAGGGGAGCCAACTATGGCTACACCTTC. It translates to CASSQDARGANYGYTF.

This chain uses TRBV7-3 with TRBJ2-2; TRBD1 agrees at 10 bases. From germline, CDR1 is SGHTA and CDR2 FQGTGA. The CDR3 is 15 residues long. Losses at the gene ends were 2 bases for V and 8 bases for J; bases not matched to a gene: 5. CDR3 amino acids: CASSLYGTGEGELFF. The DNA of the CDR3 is TGTGCCAGCAGCTTATATGGGACAGGGGAGGGGGAGCTGTTTTTT.

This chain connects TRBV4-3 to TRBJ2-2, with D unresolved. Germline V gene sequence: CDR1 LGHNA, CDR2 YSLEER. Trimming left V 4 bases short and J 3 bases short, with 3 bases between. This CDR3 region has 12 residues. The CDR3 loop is CASSPDTGELFF. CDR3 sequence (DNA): TGCGCCAGCAGCCCAGACACCGGGGAGCTGTTTTTT.

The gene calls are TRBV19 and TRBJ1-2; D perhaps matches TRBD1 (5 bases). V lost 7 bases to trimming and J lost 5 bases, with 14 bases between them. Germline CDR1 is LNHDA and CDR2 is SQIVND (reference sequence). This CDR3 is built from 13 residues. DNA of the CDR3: TGTGCCAGTACCCCAAGGTGGGGGTATGGCTACACCTTC. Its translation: CASTPRWGYGYTF.